This TCR beta chain came from a study of cytomegalovirus exposure and HLA in healthy donors. Study summary: An earlier analysis identified under 130 million unique TCR beta sequences in 150 million to 200 million T cells. A preliminary data release comprised tens of millions of unique TCRs obtained from HLA-typed donors.

With 60 Vbeta and 13 Jbeta primers, the PCR was carried out. The repertoire was sequenced with immunoSEQ multiplex PCR; TCRdb's copy has only in-frame clones and lacks some. The repertoire has about 130,000 clones, 70% to 85% of them found once; the top ten carry 6.5% to 7%. The CDR3 consists of 15 residues. V lost 6 bases, J lost 3 bases, and 17 bases lay in between. Germline-derived CDR1 and CDR2 are MNHNS and SASEGT. Sample: PBMCs. The sequence came from a middle-aged man in good health and CMV-seropositive. The V and J genes are TRBV6-1 and TRBJ1-1; D remains unclear. The chain's CDR3 is CASRKRVGRDTEAFF. In nucleotides, the CDR3 is TGTGCCAGCAGGAAACGGGTTGGGAGGGACACTGAAGCTTTCTTT.